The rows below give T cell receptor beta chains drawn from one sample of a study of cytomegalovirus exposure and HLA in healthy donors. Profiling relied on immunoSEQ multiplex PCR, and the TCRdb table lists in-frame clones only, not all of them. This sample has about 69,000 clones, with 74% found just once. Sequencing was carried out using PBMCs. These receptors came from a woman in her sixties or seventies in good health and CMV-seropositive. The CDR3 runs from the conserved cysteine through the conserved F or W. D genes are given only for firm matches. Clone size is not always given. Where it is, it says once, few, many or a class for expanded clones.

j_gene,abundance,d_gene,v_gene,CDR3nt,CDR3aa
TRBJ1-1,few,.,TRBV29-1,TGCAGCGCTGCAGGATCATACACTGAAGCTTTCTTT,CSAAGSYTEAFF
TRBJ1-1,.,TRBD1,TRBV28,TGTGCCAGCAGTTCGACAGGGGGCGGGGCTTTCTTT,CASSSTGGGAFF
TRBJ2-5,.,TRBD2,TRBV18,TGTGCCAGCTCACCCGGGCTCCGGGGGGAAGAGACCCAGTACTTC,CASSPGLRGEETQYF
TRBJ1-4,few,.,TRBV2,TGTGCCAGCAGTGACAGGGCGAAAGAAAAACTGTTTTTT,CASSDRAKEKLFF
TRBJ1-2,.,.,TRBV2,TGTGCCAGCAGGGCAGGGAACTATGGCTACACCTTC,CASRAGNYGYTF
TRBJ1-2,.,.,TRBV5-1,TGCGCCAGCAGCTTGGCTTCTGGGACGGGGGATAACTATGGCTACACCTTC,CASSLASGTGDNYGYTF
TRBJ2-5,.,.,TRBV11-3,TGTGCCAGCAGCTTAGAGAGTAGCGGAGAAGAGACCCAGTACTTC,CASSLESSGEETQYF
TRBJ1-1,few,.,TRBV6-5,TGTGCCAGCAGTTACTCGTTTCCGGGTACGAACACTGAAGCTTTCTTT,CASSYSFPGTNTEAFF
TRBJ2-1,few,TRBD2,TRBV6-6,TGTGCCAGCAGGGGAGGACTAGCGGACTACAATGAGCAGTTCTTC,CASRGGLADYNEQFF
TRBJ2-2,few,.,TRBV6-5,TGTGCCAGCAGTTACGGCAGGATAACCGGGGAGCTGTTTTTT,CASSYGRITGELFF
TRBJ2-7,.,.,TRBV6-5,TGTGCCAGCAGCTCTCAGGTTGGCTCCTACGAGCAGTACTTC,CASSSQVGSYEQYF
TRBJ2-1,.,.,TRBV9,TGTGCCAGCACCCCCGGCTCAGGCGCCTACAATGAGCAGTTCTTC,CASTPGSGAYNEQFF
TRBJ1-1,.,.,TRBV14,TGTGCCAGCAGCTCCCTACGGGGGGAGGACACTGAAGCTTTCTTT,CASSSLRGEDTEAFF
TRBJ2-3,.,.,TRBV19,TGTGCCAGTAGGGAGGGGCCCTCCACAGATACGCAGTATTTT,CASREGPSTDTQYF
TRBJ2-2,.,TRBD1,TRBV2,TGTGCCAGCAGGGGACAGACCTTGAACACCGGGGAGCTGTTTTTT,CASRGQTLNTGELFF
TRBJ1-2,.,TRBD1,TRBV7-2,TGTGCCAGCAGCTTGTACGCATCAGGGGGCTATGGCTACACCTTC,CASSLYASGGYGYTF
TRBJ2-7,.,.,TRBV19,TGTGCCAGTAGCTCAGGAGGGAGAGTCGAGCAGTACTTC,CASSSGGRVEQYF
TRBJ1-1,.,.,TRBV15,TGTGCCACCAGCGTTGGGGGCTATTTGGACATGTCGGGCACTGAAGCTTTCTTT,CATSVGGYLDMSGTEAFF
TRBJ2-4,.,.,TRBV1,TGCACCAGCATCCCCCCCCCGAGCAACATTCAGTACTTC,CTSIPPPSNIQYF
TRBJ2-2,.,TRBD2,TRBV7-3,TGTGCCAGCAGCCCGAGTGATAGCGGGGGGACCGGGGAGCTGTTTTTT,CASSPSDSGGTGELFF
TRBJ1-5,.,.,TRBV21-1,TGTGCCAGCACGAGCCGAGATCAGCCCCAGCATTTT,CASTSRDQPQHF
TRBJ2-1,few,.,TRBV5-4,TGTGCCAGCAGCTTGGAGACCGGCCAGGGCAATGAGCAGTTCTTC,CASSLETGQGNEQFF
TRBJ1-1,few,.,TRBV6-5,TGTGCCAGCAGTTACTCAGGGGGCACTGAAGCTTTCTTT,CASSYSGGTEAFF
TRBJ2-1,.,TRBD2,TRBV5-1,TGCGCCAGCAGCGGACTAGCGGGGTCCTACAATGAGCAGTTCTTC,CASSGLAGSYNEQFF
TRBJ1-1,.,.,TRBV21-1,TGTGCCAGCAGCTCCTCAGGGGTGAACACTGAAGCTTTCTTT,CASSSSGVNTEAFF
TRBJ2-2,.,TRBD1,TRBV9,TGTGCCAGCGGGACAGGGGAGCACACCGGGGAGCTGTTTTTT,CASGTGEHTGELFF
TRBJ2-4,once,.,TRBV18,TGTGCCAGCTCACCGAGAGATTTAGCCAAAAACATTCAGTACTTC,CASSPRDLAKNIQYF
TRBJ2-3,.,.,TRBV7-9,TGTGCCAGCAGGGGCGCGGGTGCAGATACGCAGTATTTT,CASRGAGADTQYF
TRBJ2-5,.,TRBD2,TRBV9,TGTGCCAGCAGCACTCCCAGAGGGACTAGCGGGGGGATTCAAGAGACCCAGTACTTC,CASSTPRGTSGGIQETQYF
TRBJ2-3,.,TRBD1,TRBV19,TGTGCCAGTAGTATGGTCCGGGACAGGGTGTTGGGTGCAGATACGCAGTATTTT,CASSMVRDRVLGADTQYF
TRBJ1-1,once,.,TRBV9,TGTGCCAGCAGCACGACAGGGAACACTGAAGCTTTCTTT,CASSTTGNTEAFF
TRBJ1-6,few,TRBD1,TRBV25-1,TGTGCCAGCACCGAAGACAGGGCAAATTCACCCCTCCACTTT,CASTEDRANSPLHF
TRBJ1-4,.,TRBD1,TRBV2,TGTGCCAGCAGTGAGGGCAGGGGGCGCGAAAAACTGTTTTTT,CASSEGRGREKLFF
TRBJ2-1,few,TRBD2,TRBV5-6,TGTGCCAGCAGCTACCGACTTAGCGGGAGCTACAATGAGCAGTTCTTC,CASSYRLSGSYNEQFF
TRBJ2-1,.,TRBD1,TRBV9,TGTGCCAGCTCCCAGGGGGCATCCTACAATGAGCAGTTCTTC,CASSQGASYNEQFF
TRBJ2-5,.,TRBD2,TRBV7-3,TGTGCCAGCAGCCTGGGACTAGCGGGGTATGGTGAGACCCAGTACTTC,CASSLGLAGYGETQYF
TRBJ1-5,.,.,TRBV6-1,TGTGCCATATCACAGGACAATCAGCCCCAGCATTTT,CAISQDNQPQHF
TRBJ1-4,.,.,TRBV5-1,TGCGCCAGCAGCCTCTGGGAGCGCGCAACTAATGAAAAACTGTTTTTT,CASSLWERATNEKLFF
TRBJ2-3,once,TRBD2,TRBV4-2,TGTGCCAGCAGCCGCGGGGGGACAGATACGCAGTATTTT,CASSRGGTDTQYF
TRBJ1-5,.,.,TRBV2,TGTGACAGCAGGACAGATAGCAATCAGCCCCAGCATTTT,CDSRTDSNQPQHF
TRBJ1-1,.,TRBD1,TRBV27,TGTGCCAGCAGTTATGGGGGACAGACTGAAGCTTTCTTT,CASSYGGQTEAFF
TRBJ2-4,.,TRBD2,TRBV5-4,TGTGCCAGCAGCAGCGGACTAGCGGGGGGGTGGAACATTCAGTACTTC,CASSSGLAGGWNIQYF
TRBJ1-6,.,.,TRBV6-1,TGTGCCAGCAGTGAACTTGGTCGGAATTCACCCCTCCACTTT,CASSELGRNSPLHF
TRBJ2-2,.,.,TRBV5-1,TGCGCCAGCAGCTTCGACACACAGATCGGGGAGCTGTTTTTT,CASSFDTQIGELFF
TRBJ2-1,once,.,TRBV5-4,TGTGCCAGCAGCACAGGGGGGGTAAATGAGCAGTTCTTC,CASSTGGVNEQFF
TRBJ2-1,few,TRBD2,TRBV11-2,TGTGCCAGCAGCCGAACAATAGCGGGGGGGCCTGAGCAGTTCTTC,CASSRTIAGGPEQFF
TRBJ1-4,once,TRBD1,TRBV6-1,TGTGCCAGCAGTGCCACCGGGACAGGGCTTGAAAAACTGTTTTTT,CASSATGTGLEKLFF
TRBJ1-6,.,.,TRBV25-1,TGTGCCAGCAGTTGGGGGGATATCTCCTATAATTCACCCCTCCACTTT,CASSWGDISYNSPLHF
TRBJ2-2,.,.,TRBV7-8,TGTGCCAGCAGCTTACGGGGAGGGAACACCGGGGAGCTGTTTTTT,CASSLRGGNTGELFF
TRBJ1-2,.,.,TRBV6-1,TGTGCCAGCAGTCTTGGACACCTTATCGGCTATGGCTACACCTTC,CASSLGHLIGYGYTF
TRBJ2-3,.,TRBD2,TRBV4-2,TGTGCCAGCAGCCAAGATGTCCTAGCGGAGGGGTGGGCTGATACGCAGTATTTT,CASSQDVLAEGWADTQYF